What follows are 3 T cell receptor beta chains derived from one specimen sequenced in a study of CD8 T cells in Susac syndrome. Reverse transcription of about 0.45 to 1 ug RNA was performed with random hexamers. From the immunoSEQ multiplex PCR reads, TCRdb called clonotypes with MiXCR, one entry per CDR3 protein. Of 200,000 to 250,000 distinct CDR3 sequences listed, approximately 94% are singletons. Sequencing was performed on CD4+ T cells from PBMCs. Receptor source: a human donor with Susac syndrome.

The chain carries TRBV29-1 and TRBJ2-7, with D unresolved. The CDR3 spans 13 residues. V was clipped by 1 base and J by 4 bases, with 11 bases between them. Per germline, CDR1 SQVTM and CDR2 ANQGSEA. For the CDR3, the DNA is TGCAGCGTTGAAGCGGTCGGCGGATACGAGCAGTACTTC. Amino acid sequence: CSVEAVGGYEQYF.

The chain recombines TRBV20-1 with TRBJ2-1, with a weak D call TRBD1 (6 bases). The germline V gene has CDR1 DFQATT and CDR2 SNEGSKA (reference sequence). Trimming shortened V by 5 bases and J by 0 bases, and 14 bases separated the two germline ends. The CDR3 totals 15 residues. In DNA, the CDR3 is TGCAGTGCTGGTAACGGACAGAGCTCCTACAATGAGCAGTTCTTC. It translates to CSAGNGQSSYNEQFF.

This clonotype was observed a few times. CDR3 sequence: CATSRDYQETQYF. CDR3 coding DNA: TGTGCCACCAGCAGGGATTACCAAGAGACCCAGTACTTC. The chain links TRBV15 to TRBJ2-5; the D is unclear. The V end was cut by 3 bases, the J end by 0 bases, with 5 bases between. The CDR3 spans 13 residues. Per the germline V gene, CDR1 is LNHNV and CDR2 is YYDKDF (reference sequence).